This is a list of T cell receptor beta chains from one sample in a study of shared clonotypes between healthy human individuals. Produced via immunoSEQ multiplex PCR; TCRdb's table is partial and in-frame only. In the table there are about 2.4 million clones, 90% to 95% of which are singletons. The sample taken for sequencing was naive CD4+ T cells from PBMCs. These receptors were collected from a man aged 18 to 35 in good health. Some clones in this sample may be carry-over from other donors' samples. Each CDR3 is given with its conserved first and last residue. A D gene is named only where the DNA matches it firmly. A clone size is listed for some rows: how often the clone was seen (once, few, many), or a class if it is expanded.

j_gene: TRBJ2-5; v_gene: TRBV19; len: 14; d_gene: TRBD1; abundance: NA; CDR3aa: CASNMGQAQETQYF; CDR3nt: TGTGCCAGTAATATGGGACAGGCCCAAGAGACCCAGTACTTC
j_gene: TRBJ1-4; v_gene: TRBV5-1; len: 17; d_gene: TRBD1; abundance: once; CDR3aa: CASSSGTVSSTNEKLFF; CDR3nt: TGCGCCAGCAGCTCGGGGACAGTTTCCTCAACTAATGAAAAACTGTTTTTT
j_gene: TRBJ1-1; v_gene: TRBV29-1; len: 12; d_gene: NA; abundance: NA; CDR3aa: CSVEGGPTEAFF; CDR3nt: TGCAGCGTTGAAGGGGGGCCCACTGAAGCTTTCTTT
j_gene: TRBJ1-1; v_gene: TRBV29-1; len: 12; d_gene: NA; abundance: few; CDR3aa: CSVERIRRFAFF; CDR3nt: TGCAGCGTTGAAAGAATCAGGAGGTTCGCTTTCTTT
j_gene: TRBJ1-4; v_gene: TRBV11-2; len: 12; d_gene: NA; abundance: once; CDR3aa: CASSLEGEKLFF; CDR3nt: TGTGCCAGCAGCTTAGAGGGTGAAAAACTGTTTTTT
j_gene: TRBJ2-7; v_gene: TRBV30; len: 12; d_gene: NA; abundance: NA; CDR3aa: CAWGIDPNEQYF; CDR3nt: TGTGCCTGGGGGATAGACCCAAACGAGCAGTACTTC
j_gene: TRBJ1-1; v_gene: TRBV28; len: 13; d_gene: NA; abundance: NA; CDR3aa: CASSSQGPPEAFF; CDR3nt: TGTGCCAGCAGCTCTCAGGGACCCCCCGAAGCTTTCTTT
j_gene: TRBJ2-7; v_gene: TRBV7-8; len: 12; d_gene: NA; abundance: NA; CDR3aa: CASSFGLYEQYF; CDR3nt: TGTGCCAGCAGCTTTGGACTCTACGAGCAGTACTTC
j_gene: TRBJ1-2; v_gene: TRBV28; len: 17; d_gene: TRBD1; abundance: NA; CDR3aa: CASSFLRTGGANYGYTF; CDR3nt: TGTGCCAGCAGTTTCCTCCGGACAGGGGGTGCTAACTATGGCTACACCTTC
j_gene: TRBJ1-5; v_gene: TRBV28; len: 15; d_gene: TRBD1; abundance: NA; CDR3aa: CASRKPTGINQPQHF; CDR3nt: TGTGCCAGCAGGAAACCGACAGGGATAAATCAGCCCCAGCATTTT
j_gene: TRBJ2-7; v_gene: TRBV5-1; len: 17; d_gene: TRBD2; abundance: NA; CDR3aa: CASSGTTAGGSSYEQYF; CDR3nt: TGCGCCAGCAGTGGTACCACAGCGGGGGGCAGCTCCTACGAGCAGTACTTC
j_gene: TRBJ2-2; v_gene: TRBV19; len: 13; d_gene: NA; abundance: NA; CDR3aa: CASRGLGPGELFF; CDR3nt: TGTGCCAGTAGGGGCCTGGGACCCGGGGAGCTGTTTTTT
j_gene: TRBJ2-5; v_gene: TRBV5-4; len: 14; d_gene: NA; abundance: NA; CDR3aa: CASSLGALQETQYF; CDR3nt: TGTGCCAGCAGCTTGGGGGCCCTACAAGAGACCCAGTACTTC
j_gene: TRBJ2-2; v_gene: TRBV7-9; len: 16; d_gene: NA; abundance: NA; CDR3aa: CASSLARQGWTGELFF; CDR3nt: TGTGCCAGCAGCTTAGCGCGGCAGGGCTGGACCGGGGAGCTGTTTTTT
j_gene: TRBJ2-3; v_gene: TRBV27; len: 14; d_gene: TRBD2; abundance: NA; CDR3aa: CASSFKRESDTQYF; CDR3nt: TGTGCCAGCAGTTTCAAGCGGGAGTCAGATACGCAGTATTTT
j_gene: TRBJ2-2; v_gene: TRBV2; len: 15; d_gene: NA; abundance: NA; CDR3aa: CASSVDGANTGELFF; CDR3nt: TGTGCCAGCAGTGTGGATGGGGCGAACACCGGGGAGCTGTTTTTT
j_gene: TRBJ2-4; v_gene: TRBV10-3; len: 13; d_gene: TRBD1; abundance: NA; CDR3aa: CAISQDRGDIQYF; CDR3nt: TGTGCCATCAGCCAGGACAGGGGGGACATTCAGTACTTC